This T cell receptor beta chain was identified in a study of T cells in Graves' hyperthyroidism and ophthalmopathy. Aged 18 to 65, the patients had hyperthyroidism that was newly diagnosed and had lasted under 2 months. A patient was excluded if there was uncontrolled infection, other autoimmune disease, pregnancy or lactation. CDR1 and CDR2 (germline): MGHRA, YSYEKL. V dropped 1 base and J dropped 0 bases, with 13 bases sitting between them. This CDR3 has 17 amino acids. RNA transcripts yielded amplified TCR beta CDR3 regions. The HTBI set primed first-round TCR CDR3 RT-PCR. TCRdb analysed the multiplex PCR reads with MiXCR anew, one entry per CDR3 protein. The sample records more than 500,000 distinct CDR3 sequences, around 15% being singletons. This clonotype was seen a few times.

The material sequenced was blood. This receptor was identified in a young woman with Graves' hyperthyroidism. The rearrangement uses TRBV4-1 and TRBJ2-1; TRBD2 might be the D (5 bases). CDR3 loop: CASSQVFRGRSYNEQFF. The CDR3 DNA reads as TGCGCCAGCAGCCAAGTATTTCGGGGTCGCTCCTACAATGAGCAGTTCTTC.